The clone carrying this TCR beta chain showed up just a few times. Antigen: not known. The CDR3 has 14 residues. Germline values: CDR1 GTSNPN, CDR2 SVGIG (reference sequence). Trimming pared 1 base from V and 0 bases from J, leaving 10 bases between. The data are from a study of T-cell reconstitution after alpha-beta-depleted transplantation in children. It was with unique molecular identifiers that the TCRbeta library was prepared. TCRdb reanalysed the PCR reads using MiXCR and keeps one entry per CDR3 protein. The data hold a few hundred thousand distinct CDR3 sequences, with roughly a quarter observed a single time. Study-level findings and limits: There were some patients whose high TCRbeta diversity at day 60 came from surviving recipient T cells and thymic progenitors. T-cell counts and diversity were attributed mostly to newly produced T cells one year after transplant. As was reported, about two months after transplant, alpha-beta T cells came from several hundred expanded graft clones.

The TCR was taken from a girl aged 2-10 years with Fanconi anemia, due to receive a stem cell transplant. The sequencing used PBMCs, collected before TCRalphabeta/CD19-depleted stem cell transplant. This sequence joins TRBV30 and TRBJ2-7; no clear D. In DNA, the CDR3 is TGTGCCTGGAGTGGGGAACAGAGCTCCTACGAGCAGTACTTC. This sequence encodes CAWSGEQSSYEQYF.